The 21 T cell receptor beta chains below were found in one sample sequenced in a study of lymphopenia after photon versus proton radiotherapy. Profiled with immunoSEQ multiplex PCR; TCRdb holds only in-frame clones, not every one. The table has more than 15,000 clones, 88% seen once. The material was peripheral blood, obtained from a patient treated with proton-based radiotherapy. The receptor set was obtained from a woman between 55 and 75 years old with cholangiocarcinoma. Some clones in this sample may be carry-over from other donors' samples.

This rearrangement joins TRBV2 to TRBJ2-2, with unresolved D. The V end was cut by 3 bases, the J end by 7 bases, with 9 bases between. This CDR3 is 13 amino acids long. The germline gives CDR1 SNHLY, CDR2 FYNNEI. The CDR3 spells CASSDGFIGELFF. CDR3 sequence (DNA): TGTGCCAGCAGTGATGGGTTTATCGGGGAGCTGTTTTTT.

V and J are TRBV6-1 and TRBJ1-5; D uncertain. This CDR3 region has 13 residues. CDR1 and CDR2 from the germline V gene are MNHNS and SASEGT. V was trimmed by 7 bases and J by 1 base, leaving 8 bases between them. The CDR3 nucleotides read TGTGCCAGCACGCCGGGGAGCAATCAGCCCCAGCATTTT. This codes for CASTPGSNQPQHF.

The chain employs TRBV5-6 and TRBJ2-4; D unresolved. This CDR3 spans 14 amino acids. Germline V lookup: CDR1 SGHDT, CDR2 YYEEEE. V lost 4 bases to trimming and J lost 0 bases, with 8 bases between them. CDR3 in amino acids: CASSAVLAKNIQYF. The CDR3, as DNA: TGTGCCAGCAGCGCCGTGTTAGCCAAAAACATTCAGTACTTC.

V usage is TRBV4-1 and J usage is TRBJ1-5; 10 nucleotides agree with TRBD1. Per germline, CDR1 MGHRA and CDR2 YSYEKL. CDR3 length: 15 amino acids. V lost 4 bases to trimming and J lost 9 bases; unmatched junction nucleotides: 9. The CDR3 DNA reads TGCGCCAGCAGCCCCTCTCCGGGACAGGGGACGCCCCAGCATTTT. Translating gives CASSPSPGQGTPQHF.

The chain joins TRBV5-8 to TRBJ1-5; no reliable D call. The CDR3 extends over 13 amino acids. In germline, CDR1 is SGHTS, CDR2 YDEGEE. V shed 7 bases and J shed 6 bases, with 14 bases lying between them. The DNA for the CDR3 is TGTGCCAGCCGAGTCCGGGGTTCTCAGCCCCAGCATTTT. Protein product: CASRVRGSQPQHF.

This sequence joins TRBV5-1 and TRBJ1-4; D is possibly TRBD1 (5 bases). V was pared by 2 bases and J by 6 bases, with 11 bases between. The CDR3 is made up of 14 amino acids. Per germline, CDR1 SGHRS and CDR2 YFSETQ. The CDR3 region is CASSFRGFHEKLFF. The CDR3 DNA follows: TGCGCCAGCAGCTTCCGGGGCTTCCATGAAAAACTGTTTTTT.

This chain uses TRBV2 with TRBJ2-7; TRBD2 matches at 7 bases. Unmatched junction bases numbered 5, after V lost 4 bases and J lost 5 bases. The germline V gene encodes CDR1 SNHLY and CDR2 FYNNEI. The CDR3 extends over 13 amino acids. CDR3: CASSVVRENEQYF. The CDR3 bases are TGTGCCAGCAGTGTGGTGCGGGAGAACGAGCAGTACTTC.

The chain links TRBV5-5 to TRBJ2-2; D is unclear. Germline CDR1 is SGHKS and CDR2 is YYEKEE (reference sequence). The CDR3 runs to 12 residues. Trimming shortened V by 3 bases and J by 7 bases, and 7 bases separated the two germline ends. As DNA, the CDR3 is TGTGCCAGCAGCTACCGATACGGGGAGCTGTTTTTT. Its translation is CASSYRYGELFF.

This sequence joins TRBV6-1 and TRBJ1-6; tentative D call: TRBD1 (5 bases). Germline-derived CDR1 and CDR2 are MNHNS and SASEGT. V lost 4 bases, J lost 7 bases, and 11 bases lay in between. The CDR3 covers 14 residues. The CDR3 loop is CASSAGPYNSPLHF. In nucleotides, the CDR3 is TGTGCCAGCAGTGCGGGACCGTACAATTCACCCCTCCACTTT.

This chain links TRBV6-5 with TRBJ1-5; D uncertain. Looked up from germline, CDR1 is MNHEY and CDR2 is SVGAGI. There are 15 residues in the CDR3. The V end lost 8 bases, the J end lost 4 bases, and 18 bases lay between the germline ends. CDR3 DNA: TGTGCCAGCCAATCGTTTCAGCAGATTAATCAGCCCCAGCATTTT. Amino acids: CASQSFQQINQPQHF.

The chain links TRBV15 to TRBJ2-5; no clear D. Trimming cost V 2 bases and J 1 base, with 14 bases left between them. The CDR3 is made up of 16 amino acids. Germline V gene data show CDR1 as LNHNV and CDR2 as YYDKDF (reference sequence). The CDR3 nucleotides read TGTGCCACCAGCAGACCCCTCGGGTGGCTCCAAGAGACCCAGTACTTC. Its protein is CATSRPLGWLQETQYF. Variable domain in full (rest from reference TRBV15 and TRBJ2-5): DAMVIQNPRYQVTQFGKPVTLSCSQTLNHNVMYWYQQKSSQAPKLLFHYYDKDFNNEADTPDNFQSRRPNTSFCFLDIRSPGLGDTAMYLCATSRPLGWLQETQYFGPGTRLLVL.

CDR3 in DNA: TGCGCCAGCAGCTTGGGACAGGATAATTCACCCCTCCACTTT. Its translation is CASSLGQDNSPLHF. The rearrangement uses TRBV5-1 and TRBJ1-6; tentatively, D is TRBD1 (6 bases). Trimming took 0 bases from V and 5 from J, leaving 6 bases between them. Germline values: CDR1 SGHRS, CDR2 YFSETQ. This CDR3 has 14 amino acids.

The chain has TRBV7-9 and TRBJ1-6; D ambiguous. CDR3 length: 16 residues. Trimming took 5 bases from V and 4 from J, leaving 15 bases between them. The germline V gene encodes CDR1 SEHNR and CDR2 FQNEAQ (reference sequence). In DNA, the CDR3 is TGTGCCAGCAGCCCCCCGGGAGTAGAGTATAATTCACCCCTCCACTTT. Encoded protein: CASSPPGVEYNSPLHF.

This clone showed up just once. The chain links TRBV18 to TRBJ1-1; D is uncertain. The CDR3 totals 12 residues. The germline gives CDR1 KGHSH, CDR2 LQKENI. With 3 bases removed from V and 11 bases from J, the gap between germline ends came to 13 bases. The CDR3 reads CASSPLRSGAFF. The CDR3 DNA follows: TGTGCCAGCTCACCGCTGCGGAGTGGTGCTTTCTTT.

The J gene is TRBJ1-2, the V gene TRBV11-2; unclear D gene. V gave up 7 bases and J gave up 9 bases, with 12 bases separating them. The V gene's germline CDR1 is SGHAT and CDR2 FQNNGV. The CDR3 loop spans 11 amino acids. CDR3 in amino acids: CASNSRDSYTF. As DNA, the CDR3 is TGTGCCAGCAATTCCCGGGATAGCTACACCTTC.

The chain is built from TRBV5-1 and TRBJ1-3, with D maybe TRBD1 (5 bases). Trimming left V 0 bases short and J 0 bases short, with 10 bases between. In germline, CDR1 is SGHRS, CDR2 YFSETQ. The length of the CDR3 is 16 residues. The CDR3 coding sequence is TGCGCCAGCAGCTTGGGACCGGGGCTCTCTGGAAACACCATATATTTT. Protein sequence: CASSLGPGLSGNTIYF.

The rearrangement joins TRBV5-1 to TRBJ2-3, with D possibly being TRBD2 (7 bases). From germline, CDR1 is SGHRS and CDR2 YFSETQ. The CDR3 has 16 amino acids. V lost 6 bases and J 1 base, leaving 18 bases between the germline ends. The CDR3 protein is CASTLRGGRGTDTQYF. The CDR3 bases are TGCGCCAGCACCCTCAGGGGCGGGAGAGGCACAGATACGCAGTATTTT. The full variable domain, its missing parts supplied by reference TRBV5-1 and TRBJ2-3, is KAGVTQTPRYLIKTRGQQVTLSCSPISGHRSVSWYQQTPGQGLQFLFEYFSETQRNKGNFPGRFSGRQFSNSRSEMNVSTLELGDSALYLCASTLRGGRGTDTQYFGPGTRLTVL.

The DNA for the CDR3 is TGTGCCAGCTCACCCCTGGACCGCACCGGGGAGCTGTTTTTT. The encoded protein is CASSPLDRTGELFF. This rearrangement joins TRBV18 to TRBJ2-2; no reliable D call. Germline V lookup: CDR1 KGHSH, CDR2 LQKENI. This CDR3 contains 14 residues. Trimming removed 3 bases from V and 4 bases from J, with 9 bases in between.

V and J are TRBV9 and TRBJ1-1; D is possibly TRBD1 (5 bases). The CDR3 spans 15 residues. Per the germline V gene, CDR1 is SGDLS and CDR2 is YYNGEE. Trimming removed 3 bases at V and 5 bases at J, with 17 bases between. CDR3 loop: CASSGFGTRGTEAFF. The CDR3 nucleotides read TGTGCCAGCAGCGGCTTCGGGACCCGGGGGACTGAAGCTTTCTTT. Combining the CDR3 with reference TRBV9 and TRBJ1-1 gives the whole variable domain DSGVTQTPKHLITATGQRVTLRCSPRSGDLSVYWYQQSLDQGLQFLIQYYNGEERAKGNILERFSAQQFPDLHSELNLSSLELGDSALYFCASSGFGTRGTEAFFGQGTRLTVV.

The chain employs TRBV5-4 and TRBJ2-3, with D perhaps matching TRBD1 (6 bases). V shed 0 bases and J shed 1 base, with 9 bases lying between them. Germline CDR1 is SGHNT and CDR2 is YYREEE (reference sequence). The CDR3 is made up of 15 amino acids. The CDR3 region is CASSLDRVGTDTQYF. DNA for the CDR3: TGTGCCAGCAGCTTGGACAGGGTGGGCACAGATACGCAGTATTTT.

A single count supports this clone. This chain joins TRBV5-4 and TRBJ1-4, with D unclear. The V gene lost 1 base and the J gene lost 8 bases, with 9 bases spanning the gap. The CDR3 extends over 13 amino acids. Germline V gene data show CDR1 as SGHNT and CDR2 as YYREEE (reference sequence). The CDR3 DNA sequence: TGTGCCAGCAGCTTGTTCGTGGGAGAAAAACTGTTTTTT. Amino acids: CASSLFVGEKLFF.